The rows below give T cell receptor beta chains drawn from one sample of a study of T cell responses to AZD1222 COVID-19 vaccine. Some clones are missing from TCRdb's copy, which holds only in-frame ones; the method was immunoSEQ multiplex PCR. The sample holds over 120,000 clones, approximately 83% seen once. The specimen was peripheral blood, collected on day 0 of AZD1222 vaccination. The receptors originated from an adult in good health. Each CDR3 is given with its conserved first and last residue.

cdr3_aa | j_call | v_call
CAWSRLDRVDGYTF | TRBJ1-2 | TRBV30
CASSLAEDGANEKLFF | TRBJ1-4 | TRBV4-2
CASSPPGLRETQYF | TRBJ2-5 | TRBV5-4
CASSLYPSGNNEQFF | TRBJ2-1 | TRBV27
CASTPGARAGYEQYF | TRBJ2-7 | TRBV6-5
CASSLLAGGGGETQYF | TRBJ2-5 | TRBV27
CSVGLSSGADNEQFF | TRBJ2-1 | TRBV29-1
CASSEGLYYEQYF | TRBJ2-7 | TRBV2
CASSLGQETQYF | TRBJ2-5 | TRBV5-1
CASKVSTQYQETQYF | TRBJ2-5 | TRBV5-4
CASTPDGTGNFYGYTF | TRBJ1-2 | TRBV4-1
CASSSGTSGILYEQYF | TRBJ2-7 | TRBV7-8
CAISETSGIGGEQFF | TRBJ2-1 | TRBV10-3
CASSDLRGQYF | TRBJ2-7 | TRBV12-3/TRBV12-4
CASRAGVGVLKETQYF | TRBJ2-5 | TRBV28
CAIGTFSNTEAFF | TRBJ1-1 | TRBV10-3
CASIGYDGGSTEAFF | TRBJ1-1 | TRBV7-9
CASSRSGVVNSPLHF | TRBJ1-6 | TRBV6-5
CASSPGGNRGRVAGELFF | TRBJ2-2 | TRBV18
CATSRDNQGGQYF | TRBJ2-7 | TRBV15
CASSSGTGGFTDTQYF | TRBJ2-3 | TRBV5-1
CASSPGQGRQPQHF | TRBJ1-5 | TRBV10-2
CAISESLSGGSDEQYF | TRBJ2-7 | TRBV10-3
CASHQGLAAETQYF | TRBJ2-5 | TRBV6-5
CASSEVGLKTNEKLFF | TRBJ1-4 | TRBV10-1
CASSPGTSGGQGTQYF | TRBJ2-5 | TRBV2
CASSLVFGPTEAFF | TRBJ1-1 | TRBV5-6
CASSPNPVPNYGYTF | TRBJ1-2 | TRBV4-1
CASSSLEGYEQYF | TRBJ2-7 | TRBV5-1
CAWSLAGGYTF | TRBJ1-2 | TRBV30
CASSQGEGRNSPLHF | TRBJ1-6 | TRBV3-1/TRBV3-2
CASSRGSNQPQHF | TRBJ1-5 | TRBV12-3/TRBV12-4
CASSESGTGGADTQYF | TRBJ2-3 | TRBV6-4